A single sample gave rise to the 18 T cell receptor beta chains below, sequenced in a study of T cells in women clearing cervical HPV infection. Using immunoSEQ multiplex PCR, the repertoire was profiled, and TCRdb retains in-frame clones only, with some absent. This listing includes tens of thousands of clones. The sample consisted of blood buffy coat. Every receptor here comes from a woman aged 18-70 years with a cervical HPV16 infection that either progressed to CIN3+ or cleared (not recorded which).

The CDR3 region is CASSFERTGPTGELFF. The DNA read from the CDR3 is TGTGCCAGCAGCTTTGAGCGGACAGGGCCGACCGGGGAG. The V and J genes are TRBV5-4 and TRBJ2-2, with TRBD1 identical over 8 bases. The CDR3 extends 3 residues past the end of the read, so its final part is completed from the germline J gene. The CDR3 sequence is 16 residues long. V was pared by 2 bases and J by 5 bases, with 8 bases of the junction left unmatched. CDR1 is SGHNT and CDR2 is YYREEE in the germline V gene (reference sequence).

Points on this clone: The sequenced fragment ends 3 residues before the CDR3 boundary, so the rest is inferred from the germline J gene. The V call is TRBV5-1, the J call TRBJ2-2; maybe TRBD2 (7 bases). CDR1 SGHRS and CDR2 YFSETQ come from the germline V gene. This CDR3 is 12 amino acids long. Trimming took 6 bases from V and 5 from J, leaving 8 bases between them. CDR3 region: CASKGGTGELFF. CDR3 DNA, as far as it was read: TGCGCCAGCAAGGGGGGGACCGGGGAG.

Of note for this clone: The missing CDR3 end, 3 residues past where the read stops, is filled in from the germline J gene. The gene calls are TRBV2 and TRBJ2-3, with D perhaps TRBD1 (5 bases). This CDR3 comprises 13 residues. Germline CDR1 is SNHLY and CDR2 is FYNNEI. The sequenced part of the CDR3 DNA is TGTGCCTGTCTCAGGGTACTGGGTCAGCCG. Amino acids: CACLRVLGQP. The full-length CDR3 reads as CACLRVLGQPQYF.

Comments on this clone: Read data end 3 residues before the CDR3 end; the end is taken from the germline J gene. This chain uses TRBV6-1 with TRBJ2-5; 9 nucleotides line up with TRBD1. Germline assignment: CDR1 MNHNS and CDR2 SASEGT. CDR3 length equals 16 residues. V lost 4 bases to trimming and J lost 5 bases; unmatched junction nucleotides: 11. CDR3 sequence: CASSGTYRGLLETQYF. Incomplete CDR3 DNA: TGTGCCAGCAGTGGAACCTACAGGGGGCTGTTGGAGACC.

A note on this clone: The observed sequence ends 3 residues before the CDR3 terminus, with the missing tail filled in from the germline J gene. The V and J genes are TRBV7-8 and TRBJ2-1, with 7 bases aligning to TRBD2. Losses at the gene ends were 4 bases for V and 4 bases for J; bases not matched to a gene: 7. The CDR3 covers 15 residues. The germline V gene has CDR1 SGHVS and CDR2 FQNEAQ. The CDR3 region is CASSSWRELYNEQFF. The sequenced part of the CDR3 DNA is TGTGCCAGCAGCTCGTGGCGGGAGCTTTACAATGAG.

Considering frequency, this clone is medium-sized. The sequenced CDR3 bases are TGCAGTGCTCAACTGTTGGGACAACAAAACAATGAG. It specifies CSAQLLGQQNNE. The entire CDR3 protein is CSAQLLGQQNNEQFF. This sequence joins TRBV20-1 and TRBJ2-1; tentatively, D is TRBD1 (6 bases). The read comes to an end 3 residues before the CDR3 does, leaving the germline J gene to fill in the end. Germline CDR1 is DFQATT and CDR2 is SNEGSKA (reference sequence). The V and J ends lost 5 bases and 5 bases respectively, with 19 bases between them. There are 15 residues in the CDR3.

A note on this clone: The read halts 3 residues ahead of the CDR3 end, with the missing end drawn from the germline J gene. The chain has TRBV6-1 and TRBJ1-2, with a possible D match to TRBD1 (5 bases). In germline, CDR1 is MNHNS, CDR2 SASEGT. The CDR3 runs 13 residues. Between the trimmed V and J ends, which lost 3 bases and 5 bases, there was a span of 10 bases. The sequenced part of the CDR3 DNA is TGTGCCAGCAGTGATCCGGGGGAGTATGGC. It specifies CASSDPGEYG. The whole CDR3 reads CASSDPGEYGYTF.

Notes on this clone: The read comes to an end 3 residues before the CDR3 does, leaving the germline J gene to fill in the end. The gene calls are TRBV2 and TRBJ2-7, with 11 bases lining up with TRBD2. V was clipped by 2 bases and J by 3 bases; unmatched bases: 0. Looked up from germline, CDR1 is SNHLY and CDR2 is FYNNEI. CDR3 length: 14 amino acids. CDR3 amino acids: CASSETSGGYEQYF. The covered CDR3 bases are TGTGCCAGCAGTGAAACTAGCGGGGGCTACGAG.

CDR3 DNA (partial): TGTGCCAGCTCACTAAACAGGGGGCTAGACACTGAA. This sequence encodes CASSLNRGLDTE. The whole CDR3 protein is CASSLNRGLDTEAFF. The chain links TRBV18 to TRBJ1-1; 9 positions match TRBD1. The CDR3 goes on 3 residues after the read ends, and that part is filled in from the germline J gene. The CDR3 contains 15 residues. The junction had 6 bases not matched to a gene; V was cut back by 4 bases and J by 3 bases. Per germline, CDR1 KGHSH and CDR2 LQKENI.

A word on this clone: The read terminates 3 residues before the CDR3 end, so the remaining end is supplied by the germline J gene. This chain connects TRBV28 to TRBJ2-5, with D perhaps TRBD2 (7 bases). This CDR3 region has 14 residues. Germline V gene lookup returns CDR1 MDHEN and CDR2 SYDVKM. The V and J ends lost 2 bases and 4 bases respectively, with 11 bases between them. The sequenced CDR3 bases are TGTGCCAGCAGTTTAGGGGGGGGCGGAGAGACC. Translated, it gives CASSLGGGGET. The complete CDR3 protein is CASSLGGGGETQYF.

On this clone: The CDR3 end falls 3 residues outside the read, so it is completed with the germline J gene. The rearrangement joins TRBV20-1 to TRBJ1-5; TRBD1 might be the D (6 bases). Deletions cut 3 bases from V and 3 bases from J, with 9 bases between. CDR3 length: 13 amino acids. Per germline, CDR1 DFQATT and CDR2 SNEGSKA (reference sequence). This CDR3 is CSARDSYNQPQHF. Incomplete CDR3 DNA: TGCAGTGCTAGGGACAGCTACAATCAGCCC.

Worth noting for this clone: The CDR3 end falls 3 residues outside the read, so it is completed with the germline J gene. The rearrangement joins TRBV7-9 to TRBJ2-5, with 10 bases lining up with TRBD1. Looked up from germline, CDR1 is SEHNR and CDR2 is FQNEAQ (reference sequence). This CDR3 region has 15 residues. V lost 5 bases to trimming and J lost 1 base; unmatched junction nucleotides: 4. The part of the CDR3 DNA that was read is TGTGCCAGCAGCATGGGACAGGGGTCCCAAGAGACC. This codes for CASSMGQGSQET. The entire CDR3 reads CASSMGQGSQETQYF.

In regard to this clone: Read sequence stops 3 residues before the CDR3 end, and the germline J gene provides the missing end. The V gene is TRBV5-1, the J gene TRBJ2-5, with D unclear. CDR1 SGHRS and CDR2 YFSETQ come from the germline V gene. Trimming stripped 2 bases from V and 4 bases from J, with 15 bases between. The length of the CDR3 is 15 residues. CDR3 bases read: TGCGCCAGCAGCTTCGGCAGCAGGTATGGAGAGACC. It translates to CASSFGSRYGET. The complete CDR3 sequence is CASSFGSRYGETQYF. The full variable domain, its missing parts supplied by reference TRBV5-1 and TRBJ2-5, is KAGVTQTPRYLIKTRGQQVTLSCSPISGHRSVSWYQQTPGQGLQFLFEYFSETQRNKGNFPGRFSGRQFSNSRSEMNVSTLELGDSALYLCASSFGSRYGETQYFGPGTRLLVL.

As concerns this clone: The CDR3 is cut off 3 residues early in the read; its end comes from the germline J gene. The chain links TRBV5-1 to TRBJ2-5, with 8 positions matching TRBD1. Germline-derived CDR1 and CDR2 are SGHRS and YFSETQ. There are 14 residues in the CDR3. Trimming at V came to 3 bases and at J to 5 bases, leaving 6 bases not matched to a gene. This CDR3 is CASSSSGGGETQYF. CDR3 bases read: TGCGCCAGCAGCTCATCAGGGGGCGGCGAGACC.

Worth noting for this clone: The missing CDR3 end, 3 residues past where the read stops, is filled in from the germline J gene. This sequence joins TRBV19 and TRBJ2-2, with a tentative D call TRBD1 (5 bases). From germline, CDR1 is LNHDA and CDR2 SQIVND (reference sequence). V lost 7 bases to trimming and J lost 2 bases, with 14 bases between them. The CDR3 extends over 15 amino acids. The CDR3 DNA, read in part, is TGTGCCAGTAAAAGGCCAGGGATAAACACCGGGGAG. Protein sequence: CASKRPGINTGE. The entire CDR3 reads CASKRPGINTGELFF.

A remark on this clone: Sequencing ends 3 residues short of the CDR3 end; the germline J gene provides the rest. The chain uses TRBV15 and TRBJ2-3, with D maybe TRBD1 (6 bases). Trimming stripped 5 bases from V and 7 bases from J, with 19 bases between. Germline V gene data show CDR1 as LNHNV and CDR2 as YYDKDF (reference sequence). The CDR3 covers 15 residues. CDR3 in amino acids: CATSPPGRGGNTQYF. The CDR3 DNA, read in part, is TGTGCCACCAGCCCGCCCGGACGAGGGGGAAATACG. The full variable domain, with the rest looked up from reference TRBV15 and TRBJ2-3, is DAMVIQNPRYQVTQFGKPVTLSCSQTLNHNVMYWYQQKSSQAPKLLFHYYDKDFNNEADTPDNFQSRRPNTSFCFLDIRSPGLGDTAMYLCATSPPGRGGNTQYFGPGTRLTVL.

A note on this clone: Coverage ceases 3 residues before the CDR3 finishes, and the germline J gene fills in the end. The rearrangement links TRBV7-3 to TRBJ2-3; no firm D call. CDR1 is SGHTA, CDR2 FQGTGA, per germline. Trimming pared 3 bases from V and 0 bases from J, leaving 7 bases between. This CDR3 contains 14 residues. CDR3 bases read: TGTGCCAGCAGCTTGGAAGGGAGCACAGATACG. Translated: CASSLEGSTDT. The whole CDR3 reads CASSLEGSTDTQYF.

About this clone itself: The CDR3 end is not reached by the read, which stops 3 residues before it; the germline J gene fills it in. The genes are TRBV7-3 and TRBJ2-1, with 7 nucleotides matching TRBD1. The V segment lost 1 base and the J segment 3 bases; nucleotides outside the gene matches: 3. Germline assignment: CDR1 SGHTA and CDR2 FQGTGA. CDR3 length equals 15 residues. The CDR3 spells CASSLSRDSYNEQFF. CDR3 DNA (partial): TGTGCCAGCAGCTTAAGCCGGGACAGCTACAATGAG.